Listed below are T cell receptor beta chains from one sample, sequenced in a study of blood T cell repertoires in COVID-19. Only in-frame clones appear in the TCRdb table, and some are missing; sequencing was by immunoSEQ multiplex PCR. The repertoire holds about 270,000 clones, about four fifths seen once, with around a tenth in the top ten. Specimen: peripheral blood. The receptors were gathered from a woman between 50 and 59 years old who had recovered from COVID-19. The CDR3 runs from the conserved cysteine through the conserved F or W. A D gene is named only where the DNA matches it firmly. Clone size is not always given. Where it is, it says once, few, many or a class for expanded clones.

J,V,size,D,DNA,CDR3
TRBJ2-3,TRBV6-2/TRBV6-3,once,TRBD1,TGTGCCAGCAGTCCACAGGGGGCTCGCACAGATACGCAGTATTTT,CASSPQGARTDTQYF
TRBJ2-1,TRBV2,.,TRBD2,TGTGCCAGCAAAGGACTAGCGGAATACAATGAGCAGTTCTTC,CASKGLAEYNEQFF
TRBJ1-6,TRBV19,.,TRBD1,TGTGCCAGTAGAGCCACAGGGGGCTTTCGGTCACCCCTCCACTTT,CASRATGGFRSPLHF
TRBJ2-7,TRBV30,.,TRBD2,TGTGCCTGGAGTGAACTAGCGGGAAGGTACGAGCAGTACTTC,CAWSELAGRYEQYF
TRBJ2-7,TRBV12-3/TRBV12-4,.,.,TGTGCCAGCAGTTTAGCAGCGATGGGGAGTCAGTACTTC,CASSLAAMGSQYF
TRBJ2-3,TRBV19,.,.,TGTGCCAGTAGAGTGCAGGGTGGTTTTAGCACAGATACGCAGTATTTT,CASRVQGGFSTDTQYF
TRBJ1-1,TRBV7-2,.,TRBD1,TGTGCCAGCAGCAAGGACAGGGTCGGTGAAGCTTTCTTT,CASSKDRVGEAFF
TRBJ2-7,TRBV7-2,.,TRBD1,TGTGCCAGCAGCTTAGGGGACAGCTCCTACGAGCAGTACTTC,CASSLGDSSYEQYF
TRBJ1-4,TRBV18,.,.,TGTGCCAGCTCACACAGGGACCTTCGGGCCGATAATGAAAAACTGTTTTTT,CASSHRDLRADNEKLFF
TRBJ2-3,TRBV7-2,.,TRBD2,TGTGCCAGCAGCCCAGCGGGAGTGACAGATACGCAGTATTTT,CASSPAGVTDTQYF
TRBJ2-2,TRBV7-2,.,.,TGTGCCAGCAGCTTAGTAGGGGGAGTGGAGGAGCTGTTTTTT,CASSLVGGVEELFF
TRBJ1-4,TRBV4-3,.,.,TGCGCCAGCAGCCAAGGGGGCGGCAGGGGTAATGAAAAACTGTTTTTT,CASSQGGGRGNEKLFF
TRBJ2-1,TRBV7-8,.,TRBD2,TGTGCCAGCAGCTGGGGTCTCCGGGCTAGCGGGGGTCGTTACAATGAGCAGTTCTTC,CASSWGLRASGGRYNEQFF
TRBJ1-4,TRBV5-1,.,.,TGCGCCAGCAGCCCCACAGGCCGGGAGGAAAAACTGTTTTTT,CASSPTGREEKLFF
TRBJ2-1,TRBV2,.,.,TGTGCCAGCAGCAAGGACCCCAGGGGGTTCTTC,CASSKDPRGFF
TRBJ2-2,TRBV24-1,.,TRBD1,TGTGCCACCAGAGAAACCGGGACAGGGACCACCGGGGAGCTGTTTTTT,CATRETGTGTTGELFF
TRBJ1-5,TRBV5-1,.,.,TGCGCCAGCAGAAAGGGGATCGGACAGCCCCAGCATTTT,CASRKGIGQPQHF
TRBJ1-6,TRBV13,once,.,TGTGCCAGCAGCCGCTGGGGGCTAAATTCACCCCTCCACTTT,CASSRWGLNSPLHF
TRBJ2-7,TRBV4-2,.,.,TGTGCCAGCAGCCAAGCATCCGGTCAATCCTCCTACGAGCAGTACTTC,CASSQASGQSSYEQYF
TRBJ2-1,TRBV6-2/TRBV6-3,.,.,TGTGCCAGCAGCCAGCAGCAGGGGCGAAGGTACAATGAGCAGTTCTTC,CASSQQQGRRYNEQFF
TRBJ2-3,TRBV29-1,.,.,TGCAGCGTTGGGGAGAATACGCAGTATTTT,CSVGENTQYF
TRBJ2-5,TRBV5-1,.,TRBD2,TGCGCCAGCAGCCCGGGACTAGCGGGACTCCGAGGGGAGACCCAGTACTTC,CASSPGLAGLRGETQYF
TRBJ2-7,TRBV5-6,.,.,TGTGCCAGCAGCTGGGGCCCTAACGAGCAGTACTTC,CASSWGPNEQYF
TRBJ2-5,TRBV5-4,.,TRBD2,TGTGCCAGCAGCTCAGAGGGACTACAAGAGACCCAGTACTTC,CASSSEGLQETQYF
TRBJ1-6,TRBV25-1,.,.,TGTGCCAGCAGTGGGACAGTACGATCGAGCTCCTATAATTCACCCCTCCACTTT,CASSGTVRSSSYNSPLHF
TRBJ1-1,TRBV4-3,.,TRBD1,TGCGCCAGCAGCCAAGATCTCATAGACAGGGGTACCGCTGAAGCTTTCTTT,CASSQDLIDRGTAEAFF
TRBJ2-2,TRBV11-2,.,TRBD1,TGTGCCAGCAGCCTCCGGACAGGATCCGCCGGGGAGCTGTTTTTT,CASSLRTGSAGELFF
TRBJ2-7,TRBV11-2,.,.,TGTGCCAGCAGCCACGGCTCCTACGAGCAGTACTTC,CASSHGSYEQYF
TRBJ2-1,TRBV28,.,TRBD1,TGTGCCAGCAGTCAAAGGGGGCGCGGCCACAATGAGCAGTTCTTC,CASSQRGRGHNEQFF
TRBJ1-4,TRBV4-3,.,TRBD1,TGCGCCAGCAGCCAAACCTCAGACAGGGAGGTTCGGAAACTGTTTTTT,CASSQTSDREVRKLFF
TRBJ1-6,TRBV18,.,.,TGTGCCAGCGTCTCGAGCTCCTATAATTCACCCCTCCACTTT,CASVSSSYNSPLHF
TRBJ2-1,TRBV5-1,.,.,TGCGCCAGCAGCTTGCCTTCACTCTATGAGCAGTTCTTC,CASSLPSLYEQFF
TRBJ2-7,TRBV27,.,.,TGTGCCAGCAGTCCCTCAGGGTTGCCAGCACTATACGAGCAGTACTTC,CASSPSGLPALYEQYF